The clone carrying this T cell receptor beta chain was detected only once. Its specificity is not known. Using immunoSEQ multiplex PCR, the repertoire was profiled, and TCRdb retains in-frame clones only, with some absent. The table shows about 1.5 million clones, with 95% to 99% occurring only once. Looked up from germline, CDR1 is LNHDA and CDR2 is SQIVND (reference sequence). With V trimmed by 3 bases and J by 4 bases, 5 bases remained unmatched. The CDR3 runs to 15 residues. Division of CD4+ cells produced a CD45RA+ naive subset and a CD45RA-negative memory subset. The data are from a study of shared clonotypes between healthy human individuals. Study-wide background: Plates per donor: three CD4 naive, three CD4 memory, two CD8 naive, one CD8 memory. Findings and caveats of the study: In contrast to clonotypes shared by all four donors, non-shared clonotypes had lower generation probabilities. Shared across several donors were around 5% of the naive CD4 clonotypes.

Sequenced material: naive CD4+ T cells sorted from blood. Subset described: CD45RA+ positively selected. This chain connects TRBV19 to TRBJ2-3, with 9 bases fitting TRBD1. The TCR originated in a man aged 25-45 years in good health. The CDR3: CASSMWTGAADTQYF. The CDR3 DNA sequence: TGTGCCAGTAGTATGTGGACAGGGGCGGCAGATACGCAGTATTTT.